What follows are 10 T cell receptor beta chains derived from one specimen sequenced in a study of persistence of HIV-infected CD4 T cells. These receptors have no known antigen. The immunoSEQ assay was version 4, run in survey mode. The method was immunoSEQ multiplex PCR; TCRdb's version includes in-frame clones alone and lacks a portion of them. The sample contains about 7,500 clones, roughly three fifths of which appear only once. Lysates of CMV-infected fibroblasts at roughly 10 ug/mL stimulated these cells. Sorting selected CD4+ T cells upregulating both CD40 ligand and CD69. The sequences come from CD4+ T cells sorted from PBMCs after roughly 18-hour stimulation, collected from a patient who received antiretroviral therapy. All receptors derive from an adult man with HIV who was CMV-seropositive.

This chain joins TRBV10-3 and TRBJ2-7, with D uncertain. The length of the CDR3 is 12 residues. Trimming removed 3 bases at V and 3 bases at J, with 6 bases between. The germline gives CDR1 ENHRY, CDR2 SYGVKD. The CDR3 spells CAISEYIYEQYF. DNA of the CDR3: TGTGCCATCAGTGAATACATCTACGAGCAGTACTTC.

J is TRBJ1-3 and V is TRBV2; D not resolved. CDR1 is SNHLY and CDR2 is FYNNEI in the germline V gene. The CDR3 consists of 16 residues. Trimming pared 0 bases from V and 0 bases from J, leaving 9 bases between. The chain's CDR3 is CASSEAQRFSGNTIYF. The CDR3, as DNA: TGTGCCAGCAGTGAAGCACAGCGGTTCTCTGGAAACACCATATATTTT.

This clone turned up a few times. The chain carries TRBV7-9 and TRBJ1-2; D is perhaps TRBD1 (6 bases). Trimming cost V 6 bases and J 3 bases, with 14 bases left between them. Germline assignment: CDR1 SEHNR and CDR2 FQNEAQ (reference sequence). The CDR3 totals 14 residues. CDR3 in DNA: TGTGCCAGCAGTAGGGGGGGTATTGACTATGGCTACACCTTC. Protein product: CASSRGGIDYGYTF.

This clone was counted a few times. The chain carries TRBV7-7 and TRBJ2-1, with D possibly being TRBD1 (7 bases). V lost 3 bases and J lost 8, with 17 bases in between. CDR1 is SSHAT and CDR2 is FNYEAQ in the germline V gene (reference sequence). The CDR3 spans 15 residues. The DNA for the CDR3 is TGTGCCAGCAGCTTGGGGCAGGGGGAGGACTATGAGCAGTTCTTC. Encoded protein: CASSLGQGEDYEQFF.

In its sample, this clone was seen once. This sequence joins TRBV4-3 and TRBJ2-6; 8 bases map to TRBD2. J was trimmed by 4 bases and V by 0 bases; bases with no gene match: 14. This CDR3 contains 20 residues. Per germline, CDR1 LGHNA and CDR2 YSLEER. The CDR3 loop is CASSQEKRESFVSGANVLTF. In nucleotides, the CDR3 is TGCGCCAGCAGCCAAGAAAAGCGGGAGAGCTTTGTCTCCGGGGCCAACGTCCTGACTTTC.

The rearrangement uses TRBV18 and TRBJ1-3; 9 positions agree with TRBD1. V shed 5 bases, J shed 2 bases, and the junction held 7 bases outside the gene matches. This CDR3 has 16 residues. Germline-derived CDR1 and CDR2 are KGHSH and LQKENI. CDR3 nucleotide sequence: TGTGCCAGCTCAAACGAACAGGGGGCGACTGGAAACACCATATATTTT. This translates into CASSNEQGATGNTIYF.

The rearrangement joins TRBV27 to TRBJ1-2; a possible D gene is TRBD1 (6 bases). There are 14 residues in the CDR3. Germline loops: CDR1 MNHEY, CDR2 SMNVEV (reference sequence). V lost 5 bases to trimming and J lost 4 bases, with 14 bases between them. The CDR3 spells CASSTTGTPYGYTF. CDR3 nucleotide sequence: TGTGCCAGCAGTACAACCGGGACACCCTATGGCTACACCTTC.

The genes are TRBV20-1 and TRBJ1-5, with D unresolved. Germline CDR1 is DFQATT and CDR2 is SNEGSKA (reference sequence). The CDR3 has 11 residues. V shed 3 bases and J shed 9 bases, with 9 bases lying between them. The CDR3 nucleotides are TGCAGTGCTAGTGAATTTGGGCCCCAGCATTTT. As protein: CSASEFGPQHF.

The chain employs TRBV7-3 and TRBJ2-3, with TRBD2 matching 11 bases. The V gene end was trimmed by 5 bases and the J gene end by 0 bases; junction bases not matched to a gene: 4. Germline CDR1 SGHTA, CDR2 FQGTGA. This CDR3 comprises 16 residues. CDR3 bases: TGTGCCAGCAGCCCGGGGACTAGCGGAAGCACAGATACGCAGTATTTT. Encoded protein: CASSPGTSGSTDTQYF.

The chain is built from TRBV9 and TRBJ1-3, with D unclear. The CDR3 has 15 amino acids. CDR1 is SGDLS and CDR2 is YYNGEE in the germline V gene. V lost 1 base to trimming and J lost 5 bases, with 13 bases between them. The chain's CDR3 is CASSVTTKARNTIYF. CDR3 in DNA: TGTGCCAGCAGCGTAACTACGAAAGCGAGAAACACCATATATTTT.